These 22 T cell receptor beta chains originate from one sample sequenced in a study of T cells after yellow fever vaccination. TCRdb recomputed calls from the 5' RACE reads with MiXCR, one row per CDR3 protein. This sample has some 32,000 distinct CDR3 sequences, with 5% to 8.5% found just once. This specimen consisted of PBMCs, either bulk or a sorted T-cell subset (CD4+, CD8+, memory, or dextramer-sorted; not recorded which), obtained on the day of the first yellow fever vaccination. The receptors were gathered from a man younger than 35 who received the YFV17D yellow fever vaccine.

The chain carries TRBV4-1 and TRBJ2-1; D may be TRBD2 (7 bases). CDR1 and CDR2 from the germline V gene are MGHRA and YSYEKL. This CDR3 comprises 14 residues. Trimming took 4 bases from V and 8 from J, leaving 15 bases between them. The CDR3 spells CASSPSTGRDEQFF. In DNA, the CDR3 is TGCGCCAGCAGCCCATCTACAGGGAGGGATGAGCAGTTCTTC.

This clonotype occurred a few times. The genes are TRBV20-1 and TRBJ1-2, with TRBD1 identical over 11 bases. The ends lost 3 bases at V and 7 bases at J; junction bases unmatched: 10. This CDR3 has 15 residues. The germline gives CDR1 DFQATT, CDR2 SNEGSKA (reference sequence). DNA for the CDR3: TGCAGTGCTAGGAGACGGACAGGGGGCTCTGTTGGCTACACCTTC. Amino acids: CSARRRTGGSVGYTF.

This clonotype was observed at least ten times. The V call is TRBV12-3 or TRBV12-4, the J call TRBJ2-3; 8 nucleotides line up with TRBD2. Trimming cost V 5 bases and J 4 bases; bases outside gene matches: 11. This CDR3 contains 16 residues. This CDR3 reads CASSLPSGTRADTQYF. The CDR3 DNA is TGTGCCAGCAGTCTCCCTTCCGGGACTAGAGCAGATACGCAGTATTTT.

The V call is TRBV7-8, the J call TRBJ1-5; possible D gene TRBD1, 6 bases. The CDR3 spans 16 residues. In germline, CDR1 is SGHVS, CDR2 FQNEAQ. Trimming cost V 1 base and J 0 bases, with 10 bases left between them. The CDR3 nucleotides read TGTGCCAGCAGCTTAGACAGGGCCATTAGCAATCAGCCCCAGCATTTT. Its protein product is CASSLDRAISNQPQHF.

This clonotype occurred a few times. The rearrangement joins TRBV6-5 to TRBJ1-2; D is ambiguous. V was pared by 11 bases and J by 2 bases, with 6 bases between. In germline, CDR1 is MNHEY, CDR2 SVGAGI. This CDR3 has 10 amino acids. The CDR3, as DNA: TGTGCCGCGGGCAACTATGGCTACACCTTC. It codes for CAAGNYGYTF.

A remark on this clonotype: This likely comes from a read error, as the CDR3 has no conserved phenylalanine or tryptophan at its end. The chain carries TRBV12-3 or TRBV12-4 and TRBJ2-1; perhaps TRBD1 as D (5 bases). Between the trimmed V and J ends, which lost 5 bases and 7 bases, there was a span of 15 bases. This CDR3 is 14 amino acids long. As DNA, the CDR3 is TGTGCCAGCAGTCTCCCGCAGGGTCGAAATGAGCAGTTCCTC. Amino acids: CASSLPQGRNEQFL.

This clonotype was found many times. The chain recombines TRBV4-1 with TRBJ1-4; D is undetermined. Germline V CDR1 and CDR2: MGHRA, YSYEKL. V lost 8 bases, J lost 4 bases, and 14 bases lay in between. This CDR3 is 14 amino acids long. CDR3 loop: CASGTGPFNEKLFF. CDR3 coding DNA: TGCGCCAGCGGCACCGGGCCCTTTAATGAAAAACTGTTTTTT.

The V gene is TRBV6-5, the J gene TRBJ1-4; D ambiguous. The CDR3 runs to 15 residues. From germline, CDR1 is MNHEY and CDR2 SVGAGI. Between the trimmed V and J ends, which lost 4 bases and 3 bases, there was a span of 12 bases. CDR3 coding DNA: TGTGCCAGCAGTTTTTACCTTCCTCCTAATGAAAAACTGTTTTTT. Translation gives CASSFYLPPNEKLFF.

This clonotype has a count of ten or more. The germline gene is not matched at one end of the junction; a read error may be the cause. J is TRBJ2-2 and V is TRBV7-7; possibly TRBD2 for D (6 bases). The V gene's germline CDR1 is SSHAT and CDR2 FNYEAQ (reference sequence). This CDR3 is built from 14 residues. CDR3 coding DNA: TGTGCTAGCAGGCCACTAGCATCGGCCGGGGAGCTGTTTTTT. This translates into CASRPLASAGELFF.

This clonotype was seen only a few times. The chain couples TRBV7-9 to TRBJ2-1; TRBD2 agrees at 15 bases. The CDR3 extends over 16 amino acids. CDR1 is SEHNR and CDR2 is FQNEAQ in the germline V gene (reference sequence). V was pared by 3 bases and J by 9 bases, with 6 bases of the junction left unmatched. The CDR3 protein is CASSFGLAGGQSEQFF. DNA for the CDR3: TGTGCCAGCAGCTTCGGACTAGCGGGGGGGCAGAGTGAGCAGTTCTTC.

The sample holds many counts of this clonotype. CDR3 amino acids: CSARGLQGGDSPLHF. The CDR3 DNA follows: TGCAGTGCTAGAGGGTTACAGGGGGGGGATTCACCCCTCCACTTT. This chain links TRBV20-1 with TRBJ1-6, with 8 bases aligning to TRBD1. The length of the CDR3 is 15 residues. Trimming cost V 1 base and J 8 bases; bases outside gene matches: 7. The germline CDR1 and CDR2 sequences are DFQATT and SNEGSKA (reference sequence).

This clonotype was observed many times. This chain connects TRBV5-1 to TRBJ1-1; D call uncertain. Trimming pared 4 bases from V and 0 bases from J, leaving 7 bases between. Germline values: CDR1 SGHRS, CDR2 YFSETQ. This CDR3 is 13 amino acids long. As DNA, the CDR3 is TGCGCCAGCAGCACCGGGGTGAACACTGAAGCTTTCTTT. It yields the protein CASSTGVNTEAFF.

The sample holds many counts of this clonotype. This sequence joins TRBV6-2 or TRBV6-3 and TRBJ2-7; D remains ambiguous. V was cut by 0 bases and J by 1 base, with 10 bases left in between. This CDR3 is built from 15 residues. CDR1 and CDR2 (germline): MNHEY, SVGEGT. Here the CDR3 reads CASSYSPVRSYEQYF. DNA for the CDR3: TGTGCCAGCAGTTACTCACCAGTGAGATCCTACGAGCAGTACTTC.

This clonotype was picked up a small number of times. The chain couples TRBV7-2 to TRBJ2-7, with D uncertain. Trimming removed 6 bases at V and 2 bases at J, with 11 bases between. The germline gives CDR1 SGHTA, CDR2 FQGNSA. CDR3 length equals 13 residues. The CDR3: CASRGRAPYEQYF. In DNA form, the CDR3 reads TGTGCCAGCAGAGGTCGGGCACCCTACGAGCAGTACTTC.

This clonotype was observed at least ten times. The chain has TRBV7-2 and TRBJ2-3; D is uncertain. CDR3 length: 14 residues. Germline V lookup: CDR1 SGHTA, CDR2 FQGNSA. V lost 5 bases and J 4 bases, leaving 13 bases between the germline ends. The CDR3 sequence: CASSKNRPADTQYF. For the CDR3, the DNA is TGTGCCAGCAGCAAGAACCGGCCGGCAGATACGCAGTATTTT.

This clonotype has ten or more counts. This sequence joins TRBV5-1 and TRBJ1-1; possible D gene TRBD1, 5 bases. V lost 4 bases and J 6 bases, leaving 16 bases between the germline ends. The germline V gene encodes CDR1 SGHRS and CDR2 YFSETQ. CDR3 length equals 14 residues. CDR3 nucleotide sequence: TGCGCCAGCAGCGTACAGGTATTCAACGCTGAAGCTTTCTTT. Translating it yields CASSVQVFNAEAFF. Together with reference TRBV5-1 and TRBJ1-1, the CDR3 gives the full variable domain: KAGVTQTPRYLIKTRGQQVTLSCSPISGHRSVSWYQQTPGQGLQFLFEYFSETQRNKGNFPGRFSGRQFSNSRSEMNVSTLELGDSALYLCASSVQVFNAEAFFGQGTRLTVV.

This clonotype was seen many times. V and J are TRBV15 and TRBJ2-1; 11 bases fit TRBD2. The CDR3 totals 17 residues. With 4 bases clipped from V and 2 bases from J, the junction kept 7 bases outside the gene matches. Per the germline V gene, CDR1 is LNHNV and CDR2 is YYDKDF (reference sequence). The CDR3 nucleotides are TGTGCCACCAGCAAGAAGCTTAGCGGGGGGGCCTACAATGAGCAGTTCTTC. Translated, it gives CATSKKLSGGAYNEQFF.

In its sample, this clonotype was seen a few times. The chain carries TRBV7-3 and TRBJ1-1, with D hard to call. Deletions cut 5 bases from V and 1 base from J, with 8 bases between. CDR3 size: 13 residues. Germline V lookup: CDR1 SGHTA, CDR2 FQGTGA. CDR3 DNA: TGTGCCAGCAGCCTCGGAGCGAACACTGAAGCTTTCTTT. Its protein product is CASSLGANTEAFF.

The sample holds many counts of this clonotype. The rearrangement links TRBV7-2 to TRBJ2-5, with 7 bases lining up with TRBD2. Trimming cost V 5 bases and J 5 bases; bases outside gene matches: 8. The CDR3 contains 14 residues. Germline V gene sequence: CDR1 SGHTA, CDR2 FQGNSA. The CDR3 nucleotides are TGTGCCAGCAGCCCTAGAGCGGGGCCGGAGACCCAGTACTTC. Its translation is CASSPRAGPETQYF.

This clonotype was seen many times. This chain joins TRBV18 and TRBJ2-7; the D gene is possibly TRBD2 (6 bases). Germline values: CDR1 KGHSH, CDR2 LQKENI. Trimming pared 6 bases from V and 3 bases from J, leaving 18 bases between. This CDR3 comprises 15 residues. CDR3 residues: CASSRGQGSYYEQYF. The CDR3, as DNA: TGTGCCAGCTCGCGGGGCCAGGGAAGCTACTACGAGCAGTACTTC.

This clonotype was counted at least ten times. The V gene is TRBV3-1, the J gene TRBJ2-2, with TRBD1 matching 8 bases. From germline, CDR1 is LGHDT and CDR2 YNNKEL (reference sequence). The V and J ends lost 4 bases and 4 bases, in that order; junction bases with no gene match: 8. The CDR3 has 16 residues. CDR3 loop: CASSRRGRKATGELFF. For the CDR3, the DNA is TGTGCCAGCAGCCGCAGGGGGCGCAAAGCCACCGGGGAGCTGTTTTTT.

This clonotype was counted many times. This rearrangement joins TRBV5-6 to TRBJ2-5; D is possibly TRBD2 (5 bases). The CDR3 contains 13 residues. Trimming left V 1 base short and J 7 bases short, with 11 bases between. The germline gives CDR1 SGHDT, CDR2 YYEEEE. The CDR3 region has the DNA TGTGCCAGCAGCTTGTCCCCTCGGGGGACCCAGTACTTC. Amino acids: CASSLSPRGTQYF. Supplemented by reference TRBV5-6 and TRBJ2-5, the full variable domain reads DAGVTQSPTHLIKTRGQQVTLRCSPKSGHDTVSWYQQALGQGPQFIFQYYEEEERQRGNFPDRFSGHQFPNYSSELNVNALLLGDSALYLCASSLSPRGTQYFGPGTRLLVL.